A selection of T cell receptor beta chains follows, all from one sample in a study of blood T cells in healthy people across ages. Via MiXCR, TCRdb re-called the 5' RACE reads, giving one row per CDR3 protein. This sample yields more than 500,000 distinct CDR3 sequences, of which approximately 26% are seen a single time; about 3.9% belongs to the top ten. This same sample was also taken into another study, of T cells of mothers and their children.

The specimen was blood. These receptors all come from a boy aged 2 to 9 in good health. CDR3s leave out the opening cysteine and the closing phenylalanine or tryptophan. A D gene is named only where the DNA matches it firmly.

D gene	V gene	J gene	CDR3 protein
TRBD2	TRBV10-2	TRBJ2-3	ASKLAGDEADTQY
.	TRBV4-1	TRBJ1-1	ASSQGWDTEAF
TRBD2	TRBV2	TRBJ2-1	ASKPGTSGRDEQF
.	TRBV3-1	.	ASSQISEQF
.	TRBV9	TRBJ1-2	ASSPRGDYGYT
TRBD2	TRBV18	TRBJ2-7	ASSPMREATYEQY
TRBD2	TRBV4-1	TRBJ2-5	ASSQPPGLAGGQETQY
TRBD2	TRBV12-3/TRBV12-4	TRBJ2-5	ASSSLAAETQY
.	TRBV6-5	TRBJ1-5	AGSYSMAGPAH
.	TRBV7-2	TRBJ2-5	ASSTTRETQY
.	TRBV11-2	TRBJ1-1	ASSEGVGHTEAF
.	TRBV6-6	TRBJ2-5	ASSRVGGTYQETQY
TRBD2	TRBV25-1	TRBJ2-1	ASSGEGGNEQF
.	TRBV6-2/TRBV6-3	TRBJ2-3	ASSYWPRTDTQY
.	TRBV15	TRBJ1-2	ATSRDRGAGYGYT
.	TRBV12-3/TRBV12-4	TRBJ2-3	ASSLVKPSRDTQY
.	TRBV25-1	TRBJ2-1	ASSDSRGLRHNEQF
.	TRBV5-1	TRBJ1-1	ASSYRGAEAF
.	TRBV20-1	.	SASLQFSYEQY
TRBD2	TRBV20-1	TRBJ2-5	SARDILAGALYQETQY
.	TRBV27	TRBJ2-6	ASSLNPHVLT
.	TRBV7-2	TRBJ2-1	ASSRQEYNEQF
.	TRBV5-1	TRBJ2-7	ASSNPDGLDEQY
TRBD1	TRBV11-1	TRBJ2-3	ASSGAGTGDSDTQY